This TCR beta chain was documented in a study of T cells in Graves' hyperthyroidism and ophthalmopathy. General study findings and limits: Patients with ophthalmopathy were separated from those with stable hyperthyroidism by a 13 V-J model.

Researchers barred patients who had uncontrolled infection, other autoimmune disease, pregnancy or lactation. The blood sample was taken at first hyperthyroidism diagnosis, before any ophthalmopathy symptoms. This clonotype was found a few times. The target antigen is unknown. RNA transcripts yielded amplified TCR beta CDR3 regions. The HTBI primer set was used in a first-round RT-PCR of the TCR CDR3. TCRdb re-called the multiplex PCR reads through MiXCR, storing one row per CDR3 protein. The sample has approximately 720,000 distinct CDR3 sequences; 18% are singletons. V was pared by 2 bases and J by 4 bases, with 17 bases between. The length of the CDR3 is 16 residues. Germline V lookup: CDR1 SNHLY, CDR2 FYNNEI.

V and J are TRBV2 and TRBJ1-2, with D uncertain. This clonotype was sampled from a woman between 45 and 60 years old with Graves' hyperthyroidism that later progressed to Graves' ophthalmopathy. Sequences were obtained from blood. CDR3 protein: CASSESWRVNSYGYTF. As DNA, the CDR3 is TGTGCCAGCAGTGAAAGTTGGAGGGTAAACAGCTATGGCTACACCTTC.